This TCR beta chain emerged from a study of shared T cell receptors in the human thymus. This clone came up once. The method was immunoSEQ multiplex PCR; TCRdb's version includes in-frame clones alone and lacks a portion of them. The sample carries about 500,000 clones, about 80% recorded once. Trimming removed 2 bases at V and 6 bases at J, with 7 bases between. The germline V gene has CDR1 MNHEY and CDR2 SMNVEV (reference sequence). CDR3 length: 13 residues. These data were also filed under a second study, of human thymus T cells. That source adds: Healthy Finnish infants undergoing corrective surgery for congenital heart defects were used as donors. The related literature has documented a marked overlap of thymic repertoires among unrelated individuals.

Sequences were obtained from thymocytes. This clonotype was sampled from a boy in the first two years of life with a congenital heart defect. The gene calls are TRBV27 and TRBJ2-2; tentative D call: TRBD2 (5 bases). The CDR3 DNA is TGTGCCAGCAGTTTAAAGCGGTCCGGGGAGCTGTTTTTT. Its protein is CASSLKRSGELFF.